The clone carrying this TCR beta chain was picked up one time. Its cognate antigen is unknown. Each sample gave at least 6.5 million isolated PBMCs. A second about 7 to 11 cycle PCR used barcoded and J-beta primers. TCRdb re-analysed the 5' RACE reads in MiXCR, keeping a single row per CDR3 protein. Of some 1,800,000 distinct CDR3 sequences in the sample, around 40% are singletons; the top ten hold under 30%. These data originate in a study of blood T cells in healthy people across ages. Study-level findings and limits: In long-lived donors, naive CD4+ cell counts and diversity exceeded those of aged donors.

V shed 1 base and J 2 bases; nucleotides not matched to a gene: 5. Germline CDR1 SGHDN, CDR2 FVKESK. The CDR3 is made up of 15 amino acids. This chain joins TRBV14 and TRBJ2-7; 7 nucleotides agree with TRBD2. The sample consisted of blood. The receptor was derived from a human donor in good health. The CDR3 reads CASSQATTSPYEQYF. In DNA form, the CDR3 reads TGTGCCAGCAGCCAAGCAACGACTAGCCCCTACGAGCAGTACTTC.